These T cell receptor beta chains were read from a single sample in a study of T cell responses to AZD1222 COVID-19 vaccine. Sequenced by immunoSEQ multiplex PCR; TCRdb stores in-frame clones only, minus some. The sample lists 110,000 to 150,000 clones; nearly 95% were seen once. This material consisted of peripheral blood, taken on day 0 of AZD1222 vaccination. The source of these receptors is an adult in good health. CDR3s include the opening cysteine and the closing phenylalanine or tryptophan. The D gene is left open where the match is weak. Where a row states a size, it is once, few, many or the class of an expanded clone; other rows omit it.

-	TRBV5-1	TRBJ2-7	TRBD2	CASSLRPLAGENYEQYF	TGCGCCAGCAGCTTGCGACCTCTAGCGGGAGAGAACTACGAGCAGTACTTC
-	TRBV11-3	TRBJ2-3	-	CASSLESDTQYF	TGTGCCAGCAGCTTAGAATCAGATACGCAGTATTTT
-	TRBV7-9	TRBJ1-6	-	CASSRGQFNSPLHF	TGTGCCAGCAGCCGAGGACAGTTTAATTCACCCCTCCACTTT
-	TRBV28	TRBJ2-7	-	CASRTGGPQVVNEQYF	TGTGCCAGCAGGACCGGGGGACCCCAAGTTGTGAACGAGCAGTACTTC
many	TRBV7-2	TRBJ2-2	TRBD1	CASSLAPGGIAGELFF	TGTGCCAGCAGCTTAGCCCCAGGGGGCATAGCCGGGGAGCTGTTTTTT
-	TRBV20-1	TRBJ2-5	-	CSASLDSELGETQYF	TGCAGTGCTAGTCTGGACAGCGAACTTGGGGAGACCCAGTACTTC
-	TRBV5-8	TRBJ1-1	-	CASSFPSDKNTEAFF	TGTGCCAGCAGCTTTCCCTCGGACAAGAACACTGAAGCTTTCTTT
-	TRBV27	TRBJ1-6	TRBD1	CASSYRGGSYNSPLHF	TGTGCCAGCAGTTACAGGGGTGGATCCTATAATTCACCCCTCCACTTT
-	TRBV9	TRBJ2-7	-	CASSVGTSWDEQYF	TGTGCCAGCAGCGTAGGAACTAGCTGGGACGAGCAGTACTTC
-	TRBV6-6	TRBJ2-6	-	CASSYSGAGGANVLTF	TGTGCCAGCAGTTATTCAGGGGCCGGCGGGGCCAACGTCCTGACTTTC
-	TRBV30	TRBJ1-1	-	CAWSDVTETFF	TGTGCCTGGAGTGACGTGACAGAGACTTTCTTT
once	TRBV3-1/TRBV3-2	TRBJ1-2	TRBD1	CASSRGGGFNYGYTF	TGTGCCAGCAGCCGCGGAGGGGGCTTTAACTATGGCTACACCTTC
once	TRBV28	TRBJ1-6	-	CASSKAQANSPLHF	TGTGCCAGCTCTAAAGCCCAGGCAAATTCACCCCTCCACTTT
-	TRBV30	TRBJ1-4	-	CAWTQGLTNEKLFF	TGTGCCTGGACCCAGGGTTTAACTAATGAAAAACTGTTTTTT
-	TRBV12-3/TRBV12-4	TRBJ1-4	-	CASSLREKLFF	TGTGCCAGCAGTTTAAGGGAAAAACTGTTTTTT
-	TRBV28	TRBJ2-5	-	CASSQTWTGTQYF	TGTGCCAGCAGCCAGACCTGGACCGGGACCCAGTACTTC
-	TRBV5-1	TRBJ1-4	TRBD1	CASSLVGTGNEKLFF	TGCGCCAGCAGCTTGGTTGGGACAGGGAATGAAAAACTGTTTTTT
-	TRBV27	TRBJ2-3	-	CASSLLGDTQYF	TGTGCCAGCAGTTTATTGGGAGATACGCAGTATTTT
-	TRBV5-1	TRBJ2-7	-	CASSLPGTYEQYF	TGCGCCAGCAGCTTGCCAGGTACCTACGAGCAGTACTTC
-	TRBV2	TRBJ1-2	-	CATRDVGFYGYTF	TGTGCCACCCGGGACGTAGGTTTCTATGGCTACACCTTC
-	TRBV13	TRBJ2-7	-	CASSIRGGGWHEQYF	TGTGCCAGCAGCATTCGGGGCGGTGGTTGGCACGAGCAGTACTTC
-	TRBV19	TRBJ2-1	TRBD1	CASSPRTGNYNEQFF	TGTGCCAGTAGTCCGCGGACAGGGAACTACAATGAGCAGTTCTTC
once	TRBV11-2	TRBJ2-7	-	CASMMGDNSYEQYF	TGTGCCAGCATGATGGGGGATAACTCCTACGAGCAGTACTTC
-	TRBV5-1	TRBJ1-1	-	CASSFDSNTEAFF	TGCGCCAGCAGCTTCGACAGTAACACTGAAGCTTTCTTT
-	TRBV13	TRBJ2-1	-	CASSPWRGEQFF	TGTGCCAGCAGCCCTTGGAGAGGGGAGCAGTTCTTC
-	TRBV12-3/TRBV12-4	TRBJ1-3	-	CASSFRAGNTIYF	TGTGCCAGCAGTTTCAGGGCCGGAAACACCATATATTTT
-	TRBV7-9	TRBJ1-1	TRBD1	CASRLPPRQGLNTEAFF	TGTGCCAGCAGGCTGCCACCCAGACAGGGACTGAACACTGAAGCTTTCTTT
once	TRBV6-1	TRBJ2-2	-	CASSEAFSGELFF	TGTGCCAGCAGTGAAGCGTTCTCCGGGGAGCTGTTTTTT
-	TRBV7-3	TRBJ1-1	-	CASSLTGETEAFF	TGTGCCAGCAGCTTAACAGGGGAGACTGAAGCTTTCTTT
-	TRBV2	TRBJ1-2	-	CASTRGAANYGYTF	TGTGCCAGCACCCGGGGCGCAGCTAACTATGGCTACACCTTC
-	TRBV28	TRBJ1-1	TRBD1	CASSHRDRGTEAFF	TGTGCCAGCAGTCACCGGGACAGGGGAACTGAAGCTTTCTTT
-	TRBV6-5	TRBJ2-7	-	CASRLQGYEQYF	TGTGCCAGCAGACTCCAGGGTTACGAGCAGTACTTC
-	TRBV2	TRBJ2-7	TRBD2	CASIPRGGLAGGGEQYF	TGTGCCAGCATTCCCAGAGGGGGACTAGCGGGAGGAGGCGAGCAGTACTTC
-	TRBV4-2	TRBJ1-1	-	CASSHRSEAFF	TGTGCCAGCAGCCATAGGAGCGAAGCTTTCTTT
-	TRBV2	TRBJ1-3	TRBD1	CASSPFRTGGDSGNTIYF	TGTGCCAGCAGCCCATTTAGGACAGGGGGAGACTCTGGAAACACCATATATTTT
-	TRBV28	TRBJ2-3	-	CASSLGPSDFTDTQYF	TGTGCCAGCAGCCTAGGGCCTAGCGATTTCACAGATACGCAGTATTTT
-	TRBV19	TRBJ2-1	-	CASSAGSTGIGSYNEQFF	TGTGCCAGTAGTGCGGGTAGCACGGGAATAGGCTCCTACAATGAGCAGTTCTTC
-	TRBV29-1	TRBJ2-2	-	CSVEDGPGMGAGELFF	TGCAGCGTTGAAGACGGGCCGGGAATGGGGGCCGGGGAGCTGTTTTTT
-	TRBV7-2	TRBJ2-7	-	CASSPLGTGFSYEQYF	TGTGCCAGCAGCCCATTAGGGACTGGCTTCTCCTACGAGCAGTACTTC
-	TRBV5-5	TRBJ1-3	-	CASSLDSTKGNTIYF	TGTGCCAGCAGCCTGGACAGCACCAAAGGAAACACCATATATTTT
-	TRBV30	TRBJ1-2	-	CAWSPNKDREGFYGYTF	TGTGCCTGGAGTCCCAACAAGGACCGGGAGGGGTTCTATGGCTACACCTTC
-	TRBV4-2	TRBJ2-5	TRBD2	CASSQDRGLAGHQETQYF	TGTGCCAGCAGCCAAGATAGGGGGTTAGCGGGACATCAAGAGACCCAGTACTTC
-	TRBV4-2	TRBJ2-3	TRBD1	CASSRGQNTDTQYF	TGTGCCAGCAGCCGGGGACAGAACACAGATACGCAGTATTTT
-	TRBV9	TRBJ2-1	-	CASSLLPSKIDEQFF	TGTGCCAGCAGCCTCCTGCCTTCTAAGATCGATGAGCAGTTCTTC
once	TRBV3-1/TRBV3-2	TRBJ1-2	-	CASSHQGQGGGYTF	TGTGCCAGCAGCCACCAAGGACAAGGGGGTGGCTACACCTTC
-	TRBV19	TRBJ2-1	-	CASSVSLAVENEQFF	TGTGCCAGTAGTGTAAGTTTAGCGGTGGAGAATGAGCAGTTCTTC
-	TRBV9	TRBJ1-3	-	CASSVGEIAGNTIYF	TGTGCCAGCAGCGTAGGGGAGATCGCTGGAAACACCATATATTTT
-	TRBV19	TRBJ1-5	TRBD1	CASSLILDRADQPQHF	TGTGCCAGTAGTTTGATCCTCGACAGGGCTGACCAGCCCCAGCATTTT
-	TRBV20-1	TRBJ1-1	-	CSASGSNTEAFF	TGCAGTGCTAGTGGGTCGAACACTGAAGCTTTCTTT
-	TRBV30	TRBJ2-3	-	CAWSLLADTQYF	TGTGCCTGGAGTTTGCTAGCGGATACGCAGTATTTT
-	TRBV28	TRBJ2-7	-	CASTSYNEQYF	TGTGCCAGCACCTCCTACAACGAGCAGTACTTC